The sequence of this T cell receptor (beta chain) was determined in a study of cytomegalovirus exposure and HLA in healthy donors. Overall study findings and caveats: Certain indistinguishable V segments, among them TRBV6-2 and TRBV6-3, were excluded. When a later analysis was performed, an Asian-associated ancestry cluster reportedly had fewer N-insertions than the roughly 700-donor mean.

Primers for the PCR totalled 60 Vbeta and 13 Jbeta. Data came from immunoSEQ multiplex PCR; TCRdb stores just in-frame clones and leaves some out. The sample has more than 50,000 clones; the top ten hold approximately 9%. Points on this clone: Its antigen remains unidentified.

V lost 3 bases and J lost 4, with 15 bases in between. The CDR3 length is 15 residues. Germline V lookup: CDR1 SGHDN, CDR2 FVKESK. The sample was PBMCs. This chain joins TRBV14 and TRBJ1-2; D perhaps matches TRBD1 (5 bases). The receptor comes from a man aged 50 or older in good health and CMV-seropositive. CDR3 sequence reads: CASSHNRGGGYGYTF. The CDR3 coding sequence is TGTGCCAGCAGCCATAATCGTGGGGGAGGCTATGGCTACACCTTC. The full variable domain, completed using reference TRBV14 and TRBJ1-2, is EAGVTQFPSHSVIEKGQTVTLRCDPISGHDNLYWYRRVMGKEIKFLLHFVKESKQDESGMPNNRFLAERTGGTYSTLKVQPAELEDSGVYFCASSHNRGGGYGYTFGSGTRLTVV.